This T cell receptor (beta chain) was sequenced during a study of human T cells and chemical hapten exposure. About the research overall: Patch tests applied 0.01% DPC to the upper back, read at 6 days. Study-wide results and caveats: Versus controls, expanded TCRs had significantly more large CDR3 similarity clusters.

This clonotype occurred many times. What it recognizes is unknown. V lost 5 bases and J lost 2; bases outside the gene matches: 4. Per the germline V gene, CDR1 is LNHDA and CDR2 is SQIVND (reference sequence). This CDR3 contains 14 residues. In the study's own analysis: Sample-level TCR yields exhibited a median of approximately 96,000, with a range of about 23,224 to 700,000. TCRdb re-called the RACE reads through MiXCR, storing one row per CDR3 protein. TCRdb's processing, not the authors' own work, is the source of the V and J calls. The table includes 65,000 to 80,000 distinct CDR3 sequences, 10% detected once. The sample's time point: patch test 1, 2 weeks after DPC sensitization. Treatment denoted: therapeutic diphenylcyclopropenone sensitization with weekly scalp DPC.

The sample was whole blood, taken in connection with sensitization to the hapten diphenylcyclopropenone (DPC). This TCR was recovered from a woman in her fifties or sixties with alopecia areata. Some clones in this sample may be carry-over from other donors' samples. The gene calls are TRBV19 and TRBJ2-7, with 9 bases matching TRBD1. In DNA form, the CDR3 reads TGTGCCAGTAGTGCCGGGACAGGGCCCTACGAGCAGTACTTC. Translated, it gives CASSAGTGPYEQYF.